The TCR beta chain described here comes from a study of blood T cell repertoires in COVID-19. In the original workflow: Cell counts per sample came from amplifying reference gene primers. TCRdb's table, derived via immunoSEQ multiplex PCR, lists solely in-frame clones and lacks some. V and J calls and clone size are given by that table; D and trimming were obtained from the DNA. This table has 450,000 or so clones, 85% to 90% appearing once. V shed 10 bases, J shed 1 base, and the junction held 5 bases outside the gene matches. Germline CDR1 and CDR2: MNHEY and SVGAGI. The CDR3 has 14 residues. V gene TRBV6-5 combines with J gene TRBJ2-2; 8 nucleotides line up with TRBD2. The TCR sequence derives from a man younger than 35 with COVID-19, enrolled during active disease. The sequenced material came from peripheral blood. The CDR3 bases are TGTGCCACCCGGGGACTAGGGAACACCGGGGAGCTGTTTTTT. This encodes CATRGLGNTGELFF.